These T cell receptor beta chains were read from a single sample in a study of vaccination and CD4 T cells after COVID-19. These receptors' antigens are unknown. TCRdb reprocessed the PCR reads with MiXCR, giving one entry per CDR3 protein. Of around 5,200 distinct CDR3 sequences listed, around 32% are singletons. The specimen comprised CD4+ T cells from blood, cultured in vitro, sampled after SARS-CoV-2 vaccination. The origin of the receptors is a human donor who had recovered from COVID-19. The CDR3 runs from the conserved cysteine through the conserved F or W. A D gene is named only where the DNA matches it firmly. For some rows the clone size is stated as once, few or many, or as a class when expanded; others skip it.

TGTGCCAGCAGCTTGCACCCGGGACAGGGGTATGGCTACACCTTC CASSLHPGQGYGYTF few TRBJ1-2 TRBD1 TRBV7-2
TGTGCCAGCAGCGCGGGACAGGGGTACTCAACTGAAGCTTTCTTT CASSAGQGYSTEAFF . TRBJ1-1 TRBD1 TRBV7-9
TGCAGCGTTGTGTATTCCCGTACAGGGATTTATGGCTACACCTTC CSVVYSRTGIYGYTF . TRBJ1-2 . TRBV29-1
TGTGCCAGCAGGTCAGGGGCCGAGCAGTACTTC CASRSGAEQYF . TRBJ2-7 . TRBV11-3
TGTGCCAGCAGCTTAACCGGGACGCGCAATGAGCAGTTCTTC CASSLTGTRNEQFF few TRBJ2-1 . TRBV7-2
TGCAGTGCCTGGAAGACAGTCAACTATGGCTACACCTTC CSAWKTVNYGYTF medium-sized TRBJ1-2 . TRBV20-1
TGTGCCAGCAGATTGGACAGGGACAATTCACCCCTCCACTTT CASRLDRDNSPLHF medium-sized TRBJ1-6 TRBD1 TRBV6-1
TGTGTCAGCAGCTTAGGGCTAGCGGGGGCAGATACGCAGTATTTT CVSSLGLAGADTQYF . TRBJ2-3 TRBD2 TRBV7-8
TGTGCCAGTAAAGAGGGGCCGGGGGCCAACGTCCTGACTTTC CASKEGPGANVLTF few TRBJ2-6 . TRBV19
TGTGCCAGCAGTGAGGGACAGGGGTACACCGGGGAGCTGTTTTTT CASSEGQGYTGELFF . TRBJ2-2 TRBD1 TRBV28
TGCAGTGCTAGAGATGCCGCGCGGGAACGGGAGACCCAGTACTTC CSARDAARERETQYF medium-sized TRBJ2-5 . TRBV20-1
TGTGCCAGCAGCTTAGTACCCTCCGAATGGGAGACCCAGTACTTC CASSLVPSEWETQYF . TRBJ2-5 . TRBV7-7
TGTGCCAGCAGGCCTACAGGGACTAGCAATCAGCCCCAGCATTTT CASRPTGTSNQPQHF medium-sized TRBJ1-5 . TRBV6-1
TGCGCCAGCAGTAGGCAGGGGGCTCGCGACGAGCAGTACTTC CASSRQGARDEQYF . TRBJ2-7 TRBD1 TRBV10-1
TGCGCCAGCAGCTTGGAGGGCAGGGGCGGTGAGACCCAGTACTTC CASSLEGRGGETQYF few TRBJ2-5 . TRBV5-1
TGTGCCAGTAGCTCGATGGGGGGGACGATAGCTCAGCCCCAGCATTTT CASSSMGGTIAQPQHF few TRBJ1-5 . TRBV19
TGTGCCAGCATCCTCGGGGGTAGCAATCAGCCCCAGCATTTT CASILGGSNQPQHF few TRBJ1-5 . TRBV28
TGTGCCAGCAGTCGACGGGGGGGACAGAGCAGATACGAGCAGTACTTC CASSRRGGQSRYEQYF . TRBJ2-7 . TRBV6-1
TGTGCCAGCAGCCCGACTAGCAGCCAAGAGACCCAGTACTTC CASSPTSSQETQYF few TRBJ2-5 TRBD2 TRBV5-4
TGTGCCAGCAGCTACGACAGGGATAGAGAGCAGTACTTC CASSYDRDREQYF few TRBJ2-7 TRBD1 TRBV11-2
TGTGCCAGCAAATGGATACCCACAGATACGCAGTATTTT CASKWIPTDTQYF . TRBJ2-3 . TRBV28
TGTGCCAGCATAGGGCAAACAGGGATTAAAGGCTACGAGCAGTACTTC CASIGQTGIKGYEQYF medium-sized TRBJ2-7 . TRBV6-1
TGTGCCAGCAGTTCCCCCCCTAGAGAGACCCAGTACTTC CASSSPPRETQYF medium-sized TRBJ2-5 . TRBV7-2
TGTGCCAGCAGCTTAGTGGCTAGCGGGTACAATGAGCAGTTCTTC CASSLVASGYNEQFF few TRBJ2-1 TRBD2 TRBV7-9
TGTGCCAGCAGTATAGACCTCCGGGCCTTAAATGCCACTGAAGCTTTCTTT CASSIDLRALNATEAFF few TRBJ1-1 . TRBV28
TGTGCCAGCAGTCCCCGACAGGGGTGGTACGAGCAGTACTTC CASSPRQGWYEQYF . TRBJ2-7 TRBD1 TRBV6-1
TGTGCCAGCAGCTTACTGCGCGTGGCAGGGGGCTTTCAGCCCCAGCATTTT CASSLLRVAGGFQPQHF . TRBJ1-5 TRBD1 TRBV11-3
TGTGCCAGCCTGGGGGTACTAGCGGGAGTCGGTACCTACGAGCAGTACTTC CASLGVLAGVGTYEQYF few TRBJ2-7 TRBD2 TRBV28
TGTGCCAGCAGCTCGGGAATCCAAGAGACCCAGTACTTC CASSSGIQETQYF . TRBJ2-5 . TRBV11-1
TGTGCCAGCAGTCGGACCACTGAAGCTTTCTTT CASSRTTEAFF . TRBJ1-1 . TRBV12-3/TRBV12-4
TGTGCCAGTAGGCCGGGACTAGCGTCAGATACGCAGTATTTT CASRPGLASDTQYF . TRBJ2-3 TRBD2 TRBV19
TGTGCCAGCAGCTTAGCGTCGTCGACAGGGACACGGCCCCAGCATTTT CASSLASSTGTRPQHF few TRBJ1-5 TRBD1 TRBV7-8
TGTGCCAGCACTCTAGTTGTGGGGTTGAATCAGCAGTTCTTC CASTLVVGLNQQFF few TRBJ2-1 . TRBV6-1
TGTGCCAGCAGTGAAGGACTAGCGGGGGTTACAGATACGCAGTATTTT CASSEGLAGVTDTQYF . TRBJ2-3 TRBD2 TRBV6-1
TGTGCCAGCAGTTTTTCAGGGTTGGATAATTCACCCCTCCACTTT CASSFSGLDNSPLHF few TRBJ1-6 . TRBV28
TGTGCCAGCAGCCCGGGGGGGGTCGTCGGCTACACCTTC CASSPGGVVGYTF . TRBJ1-2 . TRBV7-8
TGTGCCAGCAGCTTAGTTACAGTCCACTATGGCTACACCTTC CASSLVTVHYGYTF medium-sized TRBJ1-2 . TRBV7-9
TGTGCCAGCAGTAGTGGGTGGGGAAACACCATATATTTT CASSSGWGNTIYF few TRBJ1-3 . TRBV28
TGTGCCAGCAGCTTAGAGGGCTACTATGGCTACACCTTC CASSLEGYYGYTF few TRBJ1-2 . TRBV7-9
TGTGCCAGCAGCATCCTCGACGGGTTTGGGGAGCAGTACTTC CASSILDGFGEQYF few TRBJ2-7 . TRBV7-8
TGCAGTGCTAGAGCCTTAGCGGAGAAGTACAATGAGCAGTTCTTC CSARALAEKYNEQFF few TRBJ2-1 . TRBV20-1
TGTGCCAGCAGCCAAACCCCCCTCACTAGCGGGGGGAGCCATGAGCAGTTCTTC CASSQTPLTSGGSHEQFF . TRBJ2-1 TRBD2 TRBV6-1
TGTGCCAGCAGCTGGCTTGCGGGAGGAGGAGGAGAGACCCAGTACTTC CASSWLAGGGGETQYF . TRBJ2-5 TRBD2 TRBV5-4
TGTGCCAGCACCTCTTACCTGGACTACGAGCAGTACTTC CASTSYLDYEQYF large TRBJ2-7 . TRBV7-2
TGCAGTGCTAGAGATTACGGGGGCTCGGGTGGCTACACCTTC CSARDYGGSGGYTF medium-sized TRBJ1-2 . TRBV20-1
TGCAGTGCCACCCAACGTGGCTACACCTTC CSATQRGYTF medium-sized TRBJ1-2 . TRBV20-1
TGTGCCAGCAGTCGCGACGGACTAGCGGGAGCCCAAGAGACCCAGTACTTC CASSRDGLAGAQETQYF medium-sized TRBJ2-5 TRBD2 TRBV27
TGTGCCAGCAGTTTACCCCCCCCGGGCGATCACTACGAGCAGTACTTC CASSLPPPGDHYEQYF few TRBJ2-7 . TRBV28
TGCAGTGCTAACAGGGTGGGACTCCAAGAGACCCAGTACTTC CSANRVGLQETQYF . TRBJ2-5 . TRBV20-1